This TCR beta chain comes out of a study of early T cells in non-severe SARS-CoV-2 infection. The overall study: Alpha and beta chains were unpaired, from unsorted whole-blood bulk RNA. Study results and caveats: VDJdb matches were skewed toward anti-spike CD8 T cell responses.

Individual cDNA molecules each received unique molecular identifiers attached to them. TCRdb itself ran the 5' RACE reads through MiXCR, one entry per CDR3 protein. The table lists 50,000 or so distinct CDR3 sequences, 3.5% to 5% of them singletons. Trimming took off 1 base at V and 2 bases at J, with 2 bases between the two ends. The CDR3 length is 12 residues. CDR1 SEHNR and CDR2 FQNEAQ come from the germline V gene (reference sequence). This clonotype was counted at least ten times. Antigen: not known. The sequencing sample was made of whole blood. This receptor was taken from an adult who was a healthcare worker with PCR-confirmed SARS-CoV-2 infection or an uninfected control (not recorded which). This sequence joins TRBV7-9 and TRBJ1-1; no clear D gene. CDR3 in DNA: TGTGCCAGCAGCTTAGATAACACTGAAGCTTTCTTT. It yields the protein CASSLDNTEAFF.